These T cell receptor beta chains were read from a single sample in a study of CD8+CD57+ T cells in acquired aplastic anemia. TCRdb called the reads again in MiXCR, with one record for every CDR3 protein. The sample consists of about 150,000 distinct CDR3 sequences, 40% to 55% of them appearing once. What was sequenced was sorted CD4+, CD8+, or CD8+CD57+ T cells (not recorded which) from PBMCs. The receptors derive from a human donor with aplastic anemia. Both conserved end residues are part of each CDR3. The D gene is left open where the match is weak. Rows give clone size only sometimes, using once, few, many, or a class for an expanded clone.

abundance: .
d_gene: .
v_gene: TRBV29-1
j_gene: TRBJ1-2
CDR3nt: TGCAGCCCTATCACGGCAGGTCACTATGGCTACACCTTC
CDR3aa: CSPITAGHYGYTF

abundance: many
d_gene: .
v_gene: TRBV19
j_gene: TRBJ2-5
CDR3nt: TGTGCCAGTAGTATAGTTGGACCGGGAGCAGGGGAGACCCAGTACTTC
CDR3aa: CASSIVGPGAGETQYF

abundance: .
d_gene: TRBD1
v_gene: TRBV15
j_gene: TRBJ2-1
CDR3nt: TGTGCCACCAGCACGAGGACAGGCTACAATGAGCAGTTCTTC
CDR3aa: CATSTRTGYNEQFF

abundance: .
d_gene: .
v_gene: TRBV25-1
j_gene: TRBJ2-1
CDR3nt: TGTGCCAGCATGGACGAGTACCGCTCCTACAATGAGCAGTTCTTC
CDR3aa: CASMDEYRSYNEQFF

abundance: many
d_gene: .
v_gene: TRBV6-1
j_gene: TRBJ1-4
CDR3nt: TGTGCCAGCAGTGAAGCAGGAACCCCGGAGAGGTTTTTT
CDR3aa: CASSEAGTPERFF

abundance: .
d_gene: TRBD1
v_gene: TRBV15
j_gene: TRBJ2-7
CDR3nt: TGTGCCACCAGCAGCGGACAGGTTTCCTACGAGCAGTACTTC
CDR3aa: CATSSGQVSYEQYF

abundance: .
d_gene: .
v_gene: TRBV5-4
j_gene: TRBJ2-3
CDR3nt: TGTGTCAGCAGCTTGGCAGGCGTTGGCGCCGGCACAGATACGCAGTATTTT
CDR3aa: CVSSLAGVGAGTDTQYF

abundance: .
d_gene: .
v_gene: TRBV7-3
j_gene: TRBJ2-7
CDR3nt: TGTGCCAGCAGCTTCTGGGGTCAGGCCCAGCAGTACTTC
CDR3aa: CASSFWGQAQQYF

abundance: .
d_gene: .
v_gene: TRBV19
j_gene: TRBJ1-2
CDR3nt: TGTGCCAGTACCCCGGGACGCTACACCTTC
CDR3aa: CASTPGRYTF

abundance: .
d_gene: TRBD1
v_gene: TRBV10-3
j_gene: TRBJ1-6
CDR3nt: TGTGCCATCAGACCGACAGGGGGCCTTAATTCACCCCTCCACTTT
CDR3aa: CAIRPTGGLNSPLHF

abundance: .
d_gene: TRBD1
v_gene: TRBV10-3
j_gene: TRBJ2-6
CDR3nt: TGTGCCATCAGTCAGTTCGGGACAGGCGCTGGGGCCAACGTCCTGACTTTC
CDR3aa: CAISQFGTGAGANVLTF

abundance: few
d_gene: .
v_gene: TRBV3-1
j_gene: TRBJ1-5
CDR3nt: TGTGCCAGCAGCCACTCAGGGGTTTTTAATCAGCCCCAGCATTTT
CDR3aa: CASSHSGVFNQPQHF

abundance: .
d_gene: TRBD2
v_gene: TRBV7-2
j_gene: TRBJ2-5
CDR3nt: TGTGCCAGCATCACGGGGGCTAGCGGGGTCACGGAGACCCAGTACTTC
CDR3aa: CASITGASGVTETQYF

abundance: .
d_gene: .
v_gene: TRBV29-1
j_gene: TRBJ1-2
CDR3nt: TGCAGCGTTGTGTTGTCAGGGGCTAACTATGGCTACACCTTC
CDR3aa: CSVVLSGANYGYTF

abundance: medium-sized
d_gene: TRBD1
v_gene: TRBV25-1
j_gene: TRBJ1-2
CDR3nt: TGTGCCAGCAGCCTGACAGGGTACAGCTACACCTTC
CDR3aa: CASSLTGYSYTF

abundance: .
d_gene: .
v_gene: TRBV2
j_gene: TRBJ2-5
CDR3nt: TGTGCCAGCAGCCCCACCCGAATTAGGGAGCCCCAGTACTTC
CDR3aa: CASSPTRIREPQYF

abundance: many
d_gene: .
v_gene: TRBV9
j_gene: TRBJ1-5
CDR3nt: TGTGCCAGCAGCGTAGCCTTTGGATGGCCCCAGCATTTT
CDR3aa: CASSVAFGWPQHF

abundance: many
d_gene: .
v_gene: TRBV19
j_gene: TRBJ1-1
CDR3nt: TGTGCCAGTAGTACAACGACACCGAACACTGAAGCTTTCTTT
CDR3aa: CASSTTTPNTEAFF

abundance: .
d_gene: .
v_gene: TRBV25-1
j_gene: TRBJ1-2
CDR3nt: TGTGCCAGCAGTGAACCCAATGGGGTAGACAACTATGGCTACACCTTC
CDR3aa: CASSEPNGVDNYGYTF

abundance: .
d_gene: TRBD2
v_gene: TRBV25-1
j_gene: TRBJ2-5
CDR3nt: TGTGCCAGCAGTGCGGGGCGTCTGCGGGAGGGCGGGGAGACCCAGTACTTC
CDR3aa: CASSAGRLREGGETQYF

abundance: .
d_gene: .
v_gene: TRBV11-2
j_gene: TRBJ2-7
CDR3nt: TGTGCCAGCAGCTTAGTCGGGGCTAATCAGTACTTC
CDR3aa: CASSLVGANQYF